This TCR beta chain emerged from a study of T cell responses to AZD1222 COVID-19 vaccine. Doses given second, at about 4 or about 12 weeks, were pooled. About this clone: No antigen is known for it.

CDR3 length: 15 residues. From germline, CDR1 is MNHEY and CDR2 SMNVEV (reference sequence). V was pared by 2 bases and J by 3 bases, with 13 bases between. Findings and caveats of the study: The donor cohort was predominantly white British with a female majority, and clonal diversity may have been underestimated. Baseline seropositives among AZD1222 recipients totaled only five to seven.

TCRdb's copy holds only in-frame clones and misses some; the assay was immunoSEQ multiplex PCR. The data contain under 200,000 clones, around 88% of them singletons. The chain employs TRBV27 and TRBJ1-2; D not certain. The sequencing here drew on peripheral blood, taken 28 days after the second AZD1222 dose. The clonotype originates from an adult who received the AZD1222 COVID-19 vaccine. CDR3 coding DNA: TGTGCCAGCAGTTTAGTGGGCACCACCCACTATGGCTACACCTTC. This translates into CASSLVGTTHYGYTF.